This T cell receptor (beta chain) is drawn from a study of shared clonotypes between healthy human individuals. The study, taken as a whole, reports: Tissues were not sampled, only blood, and their repertoires likely differ. When compared with the clonotypes that were shared by all four sorted-subset donors, the non-shared clonotypes turned out to have lower generation probabilities.

This CDR3 region has 13 residues. The germline gives CDR1 SGHTA, CDR2 FQGTGA. V lost 1 base to trimming and J lost 2 bases, with 5 bases between them. Concerning this clone: What it binds is not known.

Each subset's genomic DNA was split evenly across several immunoSEQ plates. Only in-frame clones appear in the TCRdb table, and some are missing; sequencing was by immunoSEQ multiplex PCR. The sample consists of 2.5 million or so clones, around 90% of them appearing once. J is TRBJ2-5 and V is TRBV7-3; no clear D. Sequencing was done on a sample of naive CD4+ T cells sorted from blood. Subset given: CD45RA+ positively selected. The receptor was isolated from a man aged 18 to 30 in good health. The CDR3 nucleotides are TGTGCCAGCAGCTTAAACCCTCAAGAGACCCAGTACTTC. It is translated as CASSLNPQETQYF.